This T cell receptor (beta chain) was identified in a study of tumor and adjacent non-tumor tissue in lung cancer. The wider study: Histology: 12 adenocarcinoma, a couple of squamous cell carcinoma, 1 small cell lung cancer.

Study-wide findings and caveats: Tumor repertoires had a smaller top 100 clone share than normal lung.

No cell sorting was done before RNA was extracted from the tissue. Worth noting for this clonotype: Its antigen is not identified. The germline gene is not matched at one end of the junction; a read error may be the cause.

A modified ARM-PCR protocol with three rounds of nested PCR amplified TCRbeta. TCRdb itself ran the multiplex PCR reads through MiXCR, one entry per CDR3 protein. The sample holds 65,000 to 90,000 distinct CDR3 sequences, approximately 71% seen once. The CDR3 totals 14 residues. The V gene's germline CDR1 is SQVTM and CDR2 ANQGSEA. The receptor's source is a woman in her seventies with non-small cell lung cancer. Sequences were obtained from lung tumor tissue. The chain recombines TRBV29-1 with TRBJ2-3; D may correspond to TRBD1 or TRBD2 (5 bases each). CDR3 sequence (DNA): TGCAGCGTTGGGTCGAGGGGATGCACAGATATGCAGTATTTT. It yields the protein CSVGSRGCTDMQYF.